This T cell receptor (beta chain) originates from a study of cytomegalovirus exposure and HLA in healthy donors. Remarks on this clone: What it binds is not known.

The PCR was carried out with 60 Vbeta primers and 13 Jbeta primers. Sequencing used immunoSEQ multiplex PCR; TCRdb keeps in-frame clones, though not all of them. The table records 200,000 to 250,000 clones, more than 75% of them present only once. Germline CDR1 is LGHNA and CDR2 is YSLEER. This CDR3 has 16 residues. V lost 0 bases, J lost 2 bases, and 13 bases lay in between. Study conclusions and caveats: Links to common viral pathogens appeared, in a later analysis, for several of the most significant clusters. The listing of roughly 160 TCR beta chains classed them as cytomegalovirus-associated.

The chain is built from TRBV4-3 and TRBJ1-2; possibly TRBD1 for D (5 bases). The material sequenced was PBMCs. The receptor was isolated from a human donor in good health. For the CDR3, the DNA is TGCGCCAGCAGCCAAGATTGGATGGGGCCCAACTATGGCTACACCTTC. Translating it yields CASSQDWMGPNYGYTF.